This T cell receptor (beta chain) came from a study of T cell responses to AZD1222 COVID-19 vaccine. Study-level findings and limits: In all cases, repertoires were sampled only after the peak T cell response.

Between the trimmed V and J ends, which lost 8 bases and 0 bases, there was a span of 14 bases. Germline CDR1 LNHDA, CDR2 SQIVND (reference sequence). CDR3 length: 14 amino acids. As concerns this clone: Its antigen remains unidentified.

The method was immunoSEQ multiplex PCR; TCRdb's version includes in-frame clones alone and lacks a portion of them. The data show 140,000 to 150,000 clones, about 93% seen once. The chain links TRBV19 to TRBJ2-7, with a tentative D call TRBD1 (6 bases). The source material was peripheral blood, sampled on day 0 of AZD1222 vaccination. This TCR was recovered from an adult in good health. The CDR3 DNA reads as TGTGCCAGTGGGCAGGGGTCTAGCTCCTACGAGCAGTACTTC. Its translation: CASGQGSSSYEQYF.